What follows are 27 T cell receptor beta chains derived from one specimen sequenced in a study of T cell changes during pregnancy in multiple sclerosis. Repertoires were generated with immunoSEQ multiplex PCR, while TCRdb's copy carries only in-frame clones and drops some. This table has tens of thousands of clones, roughly 91% appearing once. Sequencing was performed on peripheral blood, taken in the first trimester of pregnancy. All receptors derive from a female donor with multiple sclerosis, enrolled in a pregnancy study.

This chain joins TRBV7-6 and TRBJ2-7; tentatively, D is TRBD2 (6 bases). Germline V gene lookup returns CDR1 SGHVS and CDR2 FNYEAQ. Between the trimmed V and J ends, which lost 5 bases and 0 bases, there was a span of 17 bases. The CDR3 extends over 16 amino acids. The chain's CDR3 is CASSPRGGASSYEQYF. DNA of the CDR3: TGTGCCAGCAGCCCGCGGGGCGGGGCAAGCTCCTACGAGCAGTACTTC.

This chain uses TRBV6-5 with TRBJ1-6; no firm D call. Per the germline V gene, CDR1 is MNHEY and CDR2 is SVGAGI. Trimming shortened V by 4 bases and J by 9 bases, and 16 bases separated the two germline ends. The CDR3 covers 15 residues. In DNA, the CDR3 is TGTGCCAGCAGTTCCACTGGAGTGAGAGGTTCACCCCTCCACTTT. Translating it yields CASSSTGVRGSPLHF.

V usage is TRBV29-1 and J usage is TRBJ2-1, with D possibly being TRBD2 (7 bases). Germline loops: CDR1 SQVTM, CDR2 ANQGSEA. This CDR3 is 15 amino acids long. V was pared by 0 bases and J by 9 bases, with 18 bases between. The CDR3 loop is CSVEDRRGGPSEQFF. The CDR3 DNA is TGCAGCGTTGAAGATCGGAGGGGGGGGCCCAGTGAGCAGTTCTTC.

The chain is built from TRBV15 and TRBJ2-7; D gene unclear. Germline V lookup: CDR1 LNHNV, CDR2 YYDKDF (reference sequence). The CDR3 consists of 13 residues. V lost 3 bases and J 5 bases, leaving 11 bases between the germline ends. The CDR3 sequence: CATSRNEVHEQYF. In DNA, the CDR3 is TGTGCCACCAGCAGGAACGAGGTTCACGAGCAGTACTTC.

This chain links TRBV28 with TRBJ2-7, with a tentative D call TRBD2 (5 bases). Germline values: CDR1 MDHEN, CDR2 SYDVKM. The CDR3 length is 13 residues. V lost 1 base and J 4 bases, leaving 8 bases between the germline ends. The CDR3 spells CASSLFGGYEQYF. The DNA of the CDR3 is TGTGCCAGCAGTTTATTCGGCGGGTACGAGCAGTACTTC.

This chain connects TRBV2 to TRBJ1-6, with D perhaps matching TRBD1 (6 bases). V was cut by 0 bases and J by 7 bases, with 10 bases left in between. The CDR3 spans 15 residues. Germline loops: CDR1 SNHLY, CDR2 FYNNEI. The CDR3 nucleotides are TGTGCCAGCAGTGAAGCACTCCAGGGGAATTCACCCCTCCACTTT. Its translation is CASSEALQGNSPLHF. Full variable domain (rest looked up from reference TRBV2 and TRBJ1-6): EPEVTQTPSHQVTQMGQEVILRCVPISNHLYFYWYRQILGQKVEFLVSFYNNEISEKSEIFDDQFSVERPDGSNFTLKIRSTKLEDSAMYFCASSEALQGNSPLHFGNGTRLTVT.

This rearrangement joins TRBV4-2 to TRBJ2-3; 9 bases are a match to TRBD1. CDR3 length: 15 amino acids. The germline V gene encodes CDR1 LGHNA and CDR2 YNFKEQ. V lost 4 bases to trimming and J lost 2 bases; unmatched junction nucleotides: 4. The CDR3 DNA sequence: TGTGCCAGCAGCCCCCGGGACAGGGACACAGATACGCAGTATTTT. The encoded protein is CASSPRDRDTDTQYF.

The V and J genes are TRBV27 and TRBJ2-7; 9 bases are shared with TRBD1. Germline CDR1 is MNHEY and CDR2 is SMNVEV (reference sequence). This CDR3 has 14 amino acids. V lost 7 bases and J lost 2; bases outside the gene matches: 6. The CDR3 DNA follows: TGTGCCAGCACCCGGACAGGGGACACCTACGAGCAGTACTTC. Its translation: CASTRTGDTYEQYF.

This clone has just one count. V is TRBV25-1 and J is TRBJ1-1; 10 bases agree with TRBD1. Trimming cost V 5 bases and J 6 bases; bases outside gene matches: 3. This CDR3 has 13 amino acids. Germline CDR1 reads MGHDK; CDR2 reads SYGVNS. The CDR3 DNA sequence: TGTGCCAGCAGTAGACAGGGGGCCCCTGAAGCTTTCTTT. Its translation: CASSRQGAPEAFF.

The V call is TRBV4-3, the J call TRBJ2-2; TRBD1 is a possible D gene (7 bases). This CDR3 contains 14 residues. V was shortened by 6 bases and J by 6 bases, with 14 bases between the two germline ends. Looked up from germline, CDR1 is LGHNA and CDR2 is YSLEER. The chain's CDR3 is CASSKTGEAGELFF. CDR3 DNA sequence: TGCGCCAGCAGTAAAACAGGGGAGGCCGGGGAGCTGTTTTTT.

The genes are TRBV2 and TRBJ2-7, with 7 positions matching TRBD2. Per the germline V gene, CDR1 is SNHLY and CDR2 is FYNNEI. V was clipped by 3 bases and J by 7 bases; unmatched bases: 9. The CDR3 runs 14 residues. For the CDR3, the DNA is TGTGCCAGCAGTGAGGGGGGAGGGCCGATAGAGCAGTACTTC. It specifies CASSEGGGPIEQYF.

This chain joins TRBV18 and TRBJ1-1, with D possibly matching TRBD1 (6 bases). Deletions cut 2 bases from V and 4 bases from J, with 11 bases between. The CDR3 length is 14 residues. Germline V gene sequence: CDR1 KGHSH, CDR2 LQKENI. The CDR3 here is CASSPIRGGTEAFF. CDR3 nucleotide sequence: TGTGCCAGCTCACCAATCAGGGGTGGCACTGAAGCTTTCTTT.

This chain joins TRBV10-3 and TRBJ2-7, with D tentatively TRBD2 (5 bases). The CDR3 has 15 amino acids. Deletions cut 7 bases from V and 3 bases from J, with 19 bases between. Germline loops: CDR1 ENHRY, CDR2 SYGVKD. The CDR3 loop is CAINQFGVGIYEQYF. The CDR3, as DNA: TGTGCCATCAACCAATTCGGGGTAGGCATCTACGAGCAGTACTTC.

The chain has TRBV28 and TRBJ2-3; TRBD2 matches 11 bases. V was pared by 8 bases and J by 4 bases, with 5 bases of the junction left unmatched. The CDR3 has 14 residues. Germline V lookup: CDR1 MDHEN, CDR2 SYDVKM. The CDR3 DNA reads TGTGCCAGCCAGCTAGCGGGAGGTGCAGATACGCAGTATTTT. As protein: CASQLAGGADTQYF. The full variable domain, rest sourced from reference TRBV28 and TRBJ2-3, is DVKVTQSSRYLVKRTGEKVFLECVQDMDHENMFWYRQDPGLGLRLIYFSYDVKMKEKGDIPEGYSVSREKKERFSLILESASTNQTSMYLCASQLAGGADTQYFGPGTRLTVL.

This chain uses TRBV25-1 with TRBJ2-1; a possible D gene is TRBD2 (6 bases). CDR1 is MGHDK, CDR2 SYGVNS, per germline. The CDR3 is 14 amino acids. Trimming took off 3 bases at V and 4 bases at J, with 10 bases between the two ends. The DNA for the CDR3 is TGTGCCAGCAGTGAGCGGGGCCGGTACAATGAGCAGTTCTTC. Translating gives CASSERGRYNEQFF.

V and J are TRBV4-2 and TRBJ1-3; D is unclear. Trimming left V 1 base short and J 2 bases short, with 12 bases between. The CDR3 totals 16 residues. Per the germline V gene, CDR1 is LGHNA and CDR2 is YNFKEQ. CDR3 in DNA: TGTGCCAGCAGCCAAGGCGCGGGGATTGCTGGAAACACCATATATTTT. Protein: CASSQGAGIAGNTIYF.

The rearrangement uses TRBV27 and TRBJ1-1, with a weak D call TRBD1 (6 bases). This CDR3 has 15 residues. Germline V CDR1 and CDR2: MNHEY, SMNVEV (reference sequence). With 6 bases removed from V and 3 bases from J, the gap between germline ends came to 17 bases. In DNA form, the CDR3 reads TGTGCCAGCAGACCCTACTCAGGGGAGCACACTGAAGCTTTCTTT. It codes for CASRPYSGEHTEAFF.

This clone appeared a single time. The rearrangement links TRBV18 to TRBJ1-4, with D maybe TRBD1 (5 bases). Germline V lookup: CDR1 KGHSH, CDR2 LQKENI. This CDR3 region has 15 residues. Trimming took off 8 bases at V and 3 bases at J, with 16 bases between the two ends. The CDR3 region is CASRPRIGANEKLFF. CDR3 sequence (DNA): TGTGCCAGCCGCCCTAGAATAGGGGCTAATGAAAAACTGTTTTTT.

The chain couples TRBV7-9 to TRBJ2-7; D ambiguous. The CDR3 covers 13 residues. CDR1 and CDR2 (germline): SEHNR, FQNEAQ (reference sequence). V dropped 5 bases and J dropped 5 bases, with 13 bases sitting between them. The DNA of the CDR3 is TGTGCCAGCAGCCCCTATGCTTCCCACGAGCAGTACTTC. Translating it yields CASSPYASHEQYF.

This clone was seen more than once but under ten times. This sequence joins TRBV7-8 and TRBJ1-4; no clear D. The germline gives CDR1 SGHVS, CDR2 FQNEAQ. V lost 1 base, J lost 1 base, and 7 bases lay in between. This CDR3 region has 15 residues. CDR3 in DNA: TGTGCCAGCAGCTTAGACGGCGGAACTAATGAAAAACTGTTTTTT. Protein product: CASSLDGGTNEKLFF.

This chain joins TRBV2 and TRBJ2-1; 7 nucleotides line up with TRBD1. With 3 bases clipped from V and 4 bases from J, the junction kept 6 bases outside the gene matches. The CDR3 has 15 amino acids. The germline CDR1 and CDR2 sequences are SNHLY and FYNNEI. The CDR3 spells CASSDRGQLYNEQFF. The CDR3 DNA follows: TGTGCCAGCAGTGATAGGGGGCAACTTTACAATGAGCAGTTCTTC. The variable domain in full, completed from reference TRBV2 and TRBJ2-1, reads EPEVTQTPSHQVTQMGQEVILRCVPISNHLYFYWYRQILGQKVEFLVSFYNNEISEKSEIFDDQFSVERPDGSNFTLKIRSTKLEDSAMYFCASSDRGQLYNEQFFGPGTRLTVL.

The chain employs TRBV15 and TRBJ2-5; the D gene is possibly TRBD2 (7 bases). This CDR3 comprises 16 residues. Germline values: CDR1 LNHNV, CDR2 YYDKDF (reference sequence). The V gene lost 3 bases and the J gene lost 5 bases, with 19 bases spanning the gap. This chain's CDR3 is CATSSSPGRGRETQYF. The DNA for the CDR3 is TGTGCCACCAGCAGTTCCCCGGGGAGGGGGAGGGAGACCCAGTACTTC.

This chain uses TRBV7-3 with TRBJ2-3, with D possibly TRBD1 on 5 matching bases. The CDR3 has 13 amino acids. The germline V gene has CDR1 SGHTA and CDR2 FQGTGA. Trimming took 5 bases from V and 4 from J, leaving 10 bases between them. The CDR3 here is CASSDSGPDTQYF. The CDR3 bases are TGTGCCAGCAGCGACAGTGGGCCAGATACGCAGTATTTT. Combining the CDR3 with reference TRBV7-3 and TRBJ2-3 gives the whole variable domain GAGVSQTPSNKVTEKGKYVELRCDPISGHTALYWYRQSLGQGPEFLIYFQGTGAADDSGLPNDRFFAVRPEGSVSTLKIQRTERGDSAVYLCASSDSGPDTQYFGPGTRLTVL.

The rearrangement uses TRBV27 and TRBJ2-2; D is uncertain. This CDR3 has 17 amino acids. Looked up from germline, CDR1 is MNHEY and CDR2 is SMNVEV (reference sequence). With 3 bases removed from V and 5 bases from J, the gap between germline ends came to 19 bases. The CDR3 DNA reads TGTGCCAGCAGTTTTTTTACGGTTCAATCGGAGACCGGGGAGCTGTTTTTT. The encoded protein is CASSFFTVQSETGELFF.

V and J are TRBV2 and TRBJ1-3; tentative D call: TRBD1 (6 bases). CDR3 size: 15 residues. V lost 6 bases and J lost 0, with 12 bases in between. CDR1 and CDR2 (germline): SNHLY, FYNNEI. The CDR3 bases are TGTGCCAGCAGAGGTACAGGGACCTCTGGAAACACCATATATTTT. It translates to CASRGTGTSGNTIYF.

This chain links TRBV4-1 with TRBJ1-2; D is unresolved. The CDR3 is made up of 16 amino acids. With 4 bases removed from V and 1 base from J, the gap between germline ends came to 16 bases. CDR1 is MGHRA and CDR2 is YSYEKL in the germline V gene. CDR3 sequence reads: CASSLLPEANNYGYTF. DNA of the CDR3: TGCGCCAGCAGCCTCCTGCCCGAGGCTAATAACTATGGCTACACCTTC.

The V gene is TRBV9, the J gene TRBJ2-1, with 10 bases that match TRBD2. V shed 0 bases and J 7 bases; nucleotides not matched to a gene: 10. The CDR3 spans 17 residues. Germline V lookup: CDR1 SGDLS, CDR2 YYNGEE. CDR3 sequence (DNA): TGTGCCAGCAGCGTAGGATTGAAACTAGCGGGACTTAATGAGCAGTTCTTC. It translates to CASSVGLKLAGLNEQFF. Full variable domain (missing parts from reference TRBV9 and TRBJ2-1): DSGVTQTPKHLITATGQRVTLRCSPRSGDLSVYWYQQSLDQGLQFLIQYYNGEERAKGNILERFSAQQFPDLHSELNLSSLELGDSALYFCASSVGLKLAGLNEQFFGPGTRLTVL.